One and the same sample provided the 19 T cell receptor beta chains below, sequenced in a study of CD8+ T cells in alopecia areata. cDNA reverse transcribed from extracted RNA served as the sequencing template. Sequencing used immunoSEQ multiplex PCR; TCRdb keeps in-frame clones, though not all of them. The table has around 60,000 clones, about 45% seen once. As for treatment: oral pan-JAK inhibitor, 5-10 mg twice daily. Sequencing was performed on CD8+ T cells sorted from blood, taken around week 37, from a patient treated with tofacitinib. All receptors derive from a human donor with alopecia areata.

This clone has only a few counts. This chain joins TRBV2 and TRBJ2-7; no reliable D call. This CDR3 is 12 amino acids long. Germline loops: CDR1 SNHLY, CDR2 FYNNEI. V lost 7 bases to trimming and J lost 0 bases, with 7 bases between them. CDR3 sequence: CASTANSYEQYF. The CDR3 DNA is TGTGCCAGCACGGCTAACTCCTACGAGCAGTACTTC.

V is TRBV28 and J is TRBJ2-7; D tentatively reads TRBD1 or TRBD2 (5 bases each). CDR1 is MDHEN and CDR2 is SYDVKM in the germline V gene. Between the trimmed V and J ends, which lost 5 bases and 3 bases, there was a span of 8 bases. The length of the CDR3 is 12 residues. The CDR3 DNA reads as TGTGCCAGCAGTAGGGACGGCTACGAGCAGTACTTC. This gives the protein CASSRDGYEQYF.

V is TRBV19 and J is TRBJ2-7, with a weak D call TRBD2 (6 bases). V was cut by 5 bases and J by 3 bases, with 14 bases left in between. Per the germline V gene, CDR1 is LNHDA and CDR2 is SQIVND (reference sequence). The CDR3 runs to 14 residues. This CDR3 reads CASSPRGSVYEQYF. The CDR3 nucleotides read TGTGCCAGTAGTCCTCGGGGGTCGGTCTACGAGCAGTACTTC.

This clone has only a few counts. The V and J genes are TRBV19 and TRBJ2-3; D not resolved. Germline CDR1 LNHDA, CDR2 SQIVND (reference sequence). V dropped 5 bases and J dropped 2 bases, with 2 bases sitting between them. The CDR3 has 11 residues. The CDR3 here is CASSATDTQYF. For the CDR3, the DNA is TGTGCCAGTAGTGCCACAGATACGCAGTATTTT.

This clone has only a few counts. This chain links TRBV5-1 with TRBJ2-7, with TRBD1 matching over 8 bases. V shed 1 base and J 0 bases; nucleotides not matched to a gene: 3. The CDR3 totals 15 residues. Germline V gene data show CDR1 as SGHRS and CDR2 as YFSETQ. The CDR3 bases are TGCGCCAGCAGCTTGTTCGGGACAGGCTCCTACGAGCAGTACTTC. This encodes CASSLFGTGSYEQYF.

The rearrangement joins TRBV9 to TRBJ2-1; D unclear. The V gene's germline CDR1 is SGDLS and CDR2 YYNGEE. Trimming removed 0 bases from V and 4 bases from J, with 11 bases in between. This CDR3 is 15 amino acids long. The CDR3 sequence is CASSVGVAAYNEQFF. CDR3 coding DNA: TGTGCCAGCAGCGTAGGGGTCGCGGCTTACAATGAGCAGTTCTTC.

This clone was recorded a few times. The CDR3 nucleotides read TGCAGCGTTGAAGGGGGAGTGGGGTACAACACCGGGGAGCTGTTTTTT. Translation gives CSVEGGVGYNTGELFF. The J gene is TRBJ2-2, the V gene TRBV29-1, with a possible D match to TRBD2 (5 bases). V was cut by 1 base and J by 2 bases, with 14 bases left in between. The CDR3 is 16 amino acids. CDR1 and CDR2 (germline): SQVTM, ANQGSEA.

This clone was counted only a few times. This chain links TRBV29-1 with TRBJ2-2; perhaps TRBD2 as D (5 bases). The germline gives CDR1 SQVTM, CDR2 ANQGSEA. This CDR3 comprises 14 residues. V was clipped by 6 bases and J by 7 bases, with 18 bases between them. CDR3 coding DNA: TGCAGCGTGGCACCCGGGAACCTAGGCGGGGAGCTGTTTTTT. Amino acids: CSVAPGNLGGELFF.

This clone was seen only a few times. The chain recombines TRBV7-2 with TRBJ2-3; D is unresolved. V was cut by 1 base and J by 1 base, with 3 bases left in between. Germline V lookup: CDR1 SGHTA, CDR2 FQGNSA. This CDR3 is 13 amino acids long. The CDR3 loop reads CASSLGRTDTQYF. The CDR3 DNA follows: TGTGCCAGCAGCTTAGGGCGCACAGATACGCAGTATTTT. Filled out from reference TRBV7-2 and TRBJ2-3, the complete variable domain reads GAGVSQSPSNKVTEKGKDVELRCDPISGHTALYWYRQSLGQGLEFLIYFQGNSAPDKSGLPSDRFSAERTGGSVSTLTIQRTQQEDSAVYLCASSLGRTDTQYFGPGTRLTVL.

The CDR3: CASSQSERNQETQYF. The CDR3 region has the DNA TGCGCCAGCAGTCAATCCGAGCGGAACCAAGAGACCCAGTACTTC. The V call is TRBV23-1, the J call TRBJ2-5; TRBD2 might be the D (5 bases). TRBV23-1 is filed as an ORF, its function uncertain. V gave up 0 bases and J gave up 0 bases, with 8 bases separating them. The CDR3 consists of 15 residues.

The chain's CDR3 is CASSQDSLAGVETQYF. The CDR3 DNA reads TGCGCCAGCAGCCAAGATAGCCTAGCGGGAGTAGAGACCCAGTACTTC. The V call is TRBV4-3, the J call TRBJ2-5, with 10 bases identical to TRBD2. With 0 bases clipped from V and 4 bases from J, the junction kept 5 bases outside the gene matches. The CDR3 totals 16 residues. Germline CDR1 and CDR2: LGHNA and YSLEER.

The rearrangement links TRBV5-4 to TRBJ2-2, with 9 nucleotides matching TRBD2. This CDR3 has 16 residues. The germline gives CDR1 SGHNT, CDR2 YYREEE (reference sequence). V was pared by 3 bases and J by 0 bases, with 3 bases of the junction left unmatched. CDR3: CASSWGLAANTGELFF. In DNA, the CDR3 is TGTGCCAGCAGCTGGGGACTAGCAGCGAACACCGGGGAGCTGTTTTTT.

The rearrangement joins TRBV4-2 to TRBJ2-1; 7 bases are shared with TRBD2. The V gene's germline CDR1 is LGHNA and CDR2 YNFKEQ. CDR3 length: 17 residues. V was clipped by 1 base and J by 6 bases; unmatched bases: 12. CDR3 sequence: CASSQGVGGGPGNEQFF. CDR3 in DNA: TGTGCCAGCAGCCAAGGTGTGGGGGGAGGGCCGGGCAATGAGCAGTTCTTC.

Only a few counts were recorded for this clone. The V call is TRBV6-6, the J call TRBJ2-1; the D gene could be TRBD1 or TRBD2 (6 bases each). This CDR3 has 14 residues. V shed 7 bases and J shed 8 bases, with 18 bases lying between them. Germline values: CDR1 MNHNY, CDR2 SVGAGI (reference sequence). Written as DNA, the CDR3 is TGTGCCAGCACACGGGGGCGCATAATCGATGAGCAGTTCTTC. It codes for CASTRGRIIDEQFF.

The chain links TRBV29-1 to TRBJ2-1, with D perhaps TRBD1 (6 bases). V shed 4 bases and J shed 0 bases, with 10 bases lying between them. The CDR3 is 14 amino acids. Germline CDR1 is SQVTM and CDR2 is ANQGSEA. CDR3 nucleotide sequence: TGCAGCGTTGGGGACACGAGCTCCTACAATGAGCAGTTCTTC. It encodes CSVGDTSSYNEQFF.

The chain couples TRBV29-1 to TRBJ2-1; TRBD2 matches at 7 bases. V trimming: 5 bases; J trimming: 2 bases; junction bases outside the gene matches: 9. The CDR3 loop spans 15 amino acids. The V gene's germline CDR1 is SQVTM and CDR2 ANQGSEA. The CDR3 reads CSVFFGTTTYNEQFF. The CDR3 nucleotides read TGCAGCGTTTTTTTTGGGACTACGACCTACAATGAGCAGTTCTTC.

J is TRBJ2-7 and V is TRBV27; D possibly corresponds to TRBD2 (6 bases). The ends were cut back, 0 bases at V and 3 bases at J, with 18 bases in the middle. Germline V lookup: CDR1 MNHEY, CDR2 SMNVEV (reference sequence). The length of the CDR3 is 17 residues. CDR3: CASSLSTSPRGFYEQYF. The CDR3 nucleotides read TGTGCCAGCAGTTTATCGACTAGTCCCCGAGGATTCTACGAGCAGTACTTC.

This chain links TRBV15 with TRBJ1-2; maybe TRBD1 (5 bases). V was shortened by 0 bases and J by 3 bases, with 14 bases between the two germline ends. This CDR3 is 16 amino acids long. From germline, CDR1 is LNHNV and CDR2 YYDKDF (reference sequence). Written as DNA, the CDR3 is TGTGCCACCAGCAGAGATGTTGGGGGGACGTACTATGGCTACACCTTC. This encodes CATSRDVGGTYYGYTF.

There are a few counts of this clone. The chain links TRBV5-1 to TRBJ1-1; D is undetermined. The CDR3 spans 14 residues. CDR1 is SGHRS and CDR2 is YFSETQ in the germline V gene. V lost 2 bases and J lost 2, with 10 bases in between. The CDR3 coding sequence is TGCGCCAGCAGCTTTCCCGGGCCTAACACTGAAGCTTTCTTT. This encodes CASSFPGPNTEAFF.